One and the same sample provided the 8 T cell receptor beta chains below, sequenced in a study of blood T cells in healthy people across ages. A second PCR, run for roughly 7 to 11 cycles, used a sample-barcoded 5' primer plus a J-beta primer mix. A single record per CDR3 protein comes from TCRdb applying MiXCR to the 5' RACE reads. This table has 710,000 or so distinct CDR3 sequences, 32% appearing once. The sequencing sample was made of blood. The receptors were sampled from a woman older than 75 in good health.

Note on this clonotype: It may be a read error: a sequence one base away is much more abundant. The chain couples TRBV5-5 to TRBJ2-3; TRBD2 is a possible D gene (5 bases). CDR3 length equals 12 residues. Germline CDR1 reads SGHKS; CDR2 reads YYEKEE (reference sequence). V gave up 3 bases and J gave up 8 bases, with 10 bases separating them. In DNA, the CDR3 is TGTGCCAGCAGCTCAAGTCGGGGTACGCAGTATTTT. Protein sequence: CASSSSRGTQYF. The full variable domain, rest sourced from reference TRBV5-5 and TRBJ2-3, is DAGVTQSPTHLIKTRGQQVTLRCSPISGHKSVSWYQQVLGQGPQFIFQYYEKEERGRGNFPDRFSARQFPNYSSELNVNALLLGDSALYLCASSSSRGTQYFGPGTRLTVL.

About this clonotype: One end of the junction varies from germline; a read error may be responsible. This chain joins TRBV20-1 and TRBJ2-1, with D uncertain. From germline, CDR1 is DFQATT and CDR2 SNEGSKA (reference sequence). The CDR3 sequence is 11 residues long. The chain's CDR3 is CRANPYNEQFF. CDR3 DNA sequence: TGCAGGGCTAACCCCTACAATGAGCAGTTCTTC.

This clonotype turned up a few times. This chain links TRBV7-2 with TRBJ1-5; D is uncertain. CDR1 SGHTA and CDR2 FQGNSA come from the germline V gene. V shed 1 base and J shed 2 bases, with 12 bases lying between them. The CDR3 is made up of 16 amino acids. The CDR3 protein is CASSLVGLTGNQPQHF. For the CDR3, the DNA is TGTGCCAGCAGCTTAGTGGGCCTAACAGGCAATCAGCCCCAGCATTTT.

CDR3 region: CAGGITAAEAFF. CDR3 bases: TGTGCCGGGGGGATTACGGCGGCTGAAGCTTTCTTT. V usage is TRBV30 and J usage is TRBJ1-1; D is perhaps TRBD1 (5 bases). Between the trimmed V and J ends, which lost 8 bases and 6 bases, there was a span of 16 bases. The CDR3 has 12 amino acids. CDR1 is GTSNPN and CDR2 is SVGIG in the germline V gene (reference sequence).

This clonotype was counted once. The chain combines TRBV6-2 or TRBV6-3 with TRBJ2-5; no firm D call. Germline V gene data show CDR1 as MNHEY and CDR2 as SVGEGT. The CDR3 extends over 15 amino acids. Trimming left V 0 bases short and J 1 base short, with 9 bases between. CDR3 nucleotide sequence: TGTGCCAGCAGTTACTCAGTTGCTAGCCAAGAGACCCAGTACTTC. It is translated as CASSYSVASQETQYF.

This clonotype has a count of ten or more. The chain uses TRBV13 and TRBJ1-5; no clear D. The CDR3 has 12 residues. Germline CDR1 PRHDT, CDR2 FYEKMQ (reference sequence). Trimming pared 2 bases from V and 6 bases from J, leaving 5 bases between. As DNA, the CDR3 is TGTGCCAGCAGCTTACCCGGTCAGCCCCAGCATTTT. It yields the protein CASSLPGQPQHF.

A note on this clonotype: One base away lies a much larger clone, so this may be a sequencing read error. This chain connects TRBV6-2 or TRBV6-3 to TRBJ1-1, with 11 bases that match TRBD1. The CDR3 is 16 amino acids. Trimming cost V 6 bases and J 3 bases; bases outside gene matches: 9. The germline V gene has CDR1 MNHEY and CDR2 SVGEGT. The CDR3 DNA follows: TGTGCCAGCAGACGATCCAGGACAGGGGGCTACACTGAAGCTTTCTTT. Translating it yields CASRRSRTGGYTEAFF.

This clonotype was detected many times. The V gene is TRBV7-9, the J gene TRBJ2-5, with 9 bases fitting TRBD1. The CDR3 runs to 15 residues. J gave up 2 bases and V 6 bases, and 7 bases lay outside the gene matches. Germline CDR1 is SEHNR and CDR2 is FQNEAQ (reference sequence). The CDR3 region has the DNA TGTGCCAGCAGTCGAGACAGGGGGTCTCAAGAGACCCAGTACTTC. Translating it yields CASSRDRGSQETQYF.